This is a list of T cell receptor beta chains from one sample in a study of blood T cell repertoires in COVID-19. Some clones are missing from TCRdb's copy, which holds only in-frame ones; the method was immunoSEQ multiplex PCR. The sample contains under 350,000 clones, over 75% of which appear only once. Sequences were obtained from peripheral blood. These receptors were obtained from a human donor in a cohort sampled during active COVID-19. The CDR3 runs from the conserved cysteine through the conserved F or W. D genes are given only for firm matches. Size values are once, few and many counts, or a class for expanded clones, and some rows have none.

v_call	d_call	j_call	clone_size	cdr3_aa	cdr3_nt
TRBV7-2	NA	TRBJ2-7	NA	CASSSSVGYEQYF	TGTGCCAGCAGCTCGTCGGTTGGCTACGAGCAGTACTTC
TRBV6-5	TRBD1	TRBJ1-3	NA	CASSWTGNTGNTIYF	TGTGCCAGCAGTTGGACAGGCAACACTGGAAACACCATATATTTT
TRBV21-1	NA	TRBJ2-7	NA	CASSKVHRQAFYEQYF	TGTGCCAGCAGCAAAGTACACAGGCAAGCCTTCTACGAGCAGTACTTC
TRBV18	TRBD2	TRBJ2-1	once	CATQGLAGGLLLNEQFF	TGTGCTACTCAGGGACTAGCGGGAGGCCTCCTCCTCAATGAGCAGTTCTTC
TRBV28	NA	TRBJ2-7	NA	CASSLGGYEQYF	TGTGCCAGCAGCCTAGGAGGCTACGAGCAGTACTTC
TRBV11-2	NA	TRBJ1-5	NA	CASTTGVGRNQPQHF	TGTGCCAGCACCACAGGAGTTGGGCGCAATCAGCCCCAGCATTTT
TRBV10-3	TRBD1	TRBJ2-7	few	CAISESWTGEYEQYF	TGTGCCATCAGTGAGTCATGGACAGGAGAATACGAGCAGTACTTC
TRBV5-1	TRBD1	TRBJ2-2	NA	CASSRTGNTGELFF	TGCGCCAGCAGCCGGACAGGGAACACCGGGGAGCTGTTTTTT
TRBV5-1	NA	TRBJ2-2	NA	CASSLERWELFF	TGCGCCAGCAGCTTGGAGAGATGGGAGCTGTTTTTT
TRBV7-8	NA	TRBJ2-5	NA	CASSLESGYLETQYF	TGTGCCAGCAGCTTAGAATCCGGTTACCTGGAGACCCAGTACTTC
TRBV4-2	NA	TRBJ1-1	NA	CASSQDGGGTEAFF	TGTGCCAGCAGCCAAGATGGGGGGGGGACAGAAGCTTTCTTT
TRBV24-1	TRBD2	TRBJ2-1	NA	CATSDPGLAGGPDEQFF	TGTGCCACCAGTGATCCCGGACTAGCGGGAGGGCCCGATGAGCAGTTCTTC
TRBV4-3	NA	TRBJ2-6	NA	CASSQDRVVGANVLTF	TGCGCCAGCAGCCAAGACCGGGTTGTTGGGGCCAACGTCCTGACTTTC
TRBV5-1	NA	TRBJ2-2	few	CASSRSRDTGELFF	TGCGCCAGCAGCAGGAGCAGGGACACCGGGGAGCTGTTTTTT
TRBV18	TRBD2	TRBJ2-1	NA	CASVSGKDNEQFF	TGTGCCAGCGTGAGCGGGAAGGACAATGAGCAGTTCTTC
TRBV5-1	NA	TRBJ1-4	NA	CASSPGRGTTNEKLFF	TGCGCCAGCAGCCCCGGTAGAGGGACAACTAATGAAAAACTGTTTTTT
TRBV6-1	TRBD2	TRBJ2-1	NA	CASSDGGTSNNEQFF	TGTGCCAGCAGTGATGGCGGGACTAGCAATAATGAGCAGTTCTTC
TRBV7-6	TRBD1	TRBJ2-3	once	CASREGNRGFTDTQYF	TGTGCCAGCAGAGAGGGCAACAGGGGGTTCACAGATACGCAGTATTTT
TRBV5-1	TRBD1	TRBJ2-5	few	CASRSGAGGIQETQYF	TGCGCCAGCAGATCCGGGGCAGGGGGCATCCAAGAGACCCAGTACTTC
TRBV7-9	TRBD2	TRBJ2-7	few	CASSRAAGWEQYF	TGTGCCAGCAGTCGAGCAGCGGGGTGGGAGCAGTACTTC
TRBV27	NA	TRBJ2-7	NA	CASSSRSGTWYEQYF	TGTGCCAGCAGTTCGCGGAGCGGGACATGGTACGAGCAGTACTTC
TRBV19	NA	TRBJ2-1	NA	CASSIDSASSYNEQFF	TGTGCCAGTAGTATAGATAGCGCGAGCTCCTACAATGAGCAGTTCTTC
TRBV18	NA	TRBJ1-5	NA	CASSRASNQPQHF	TGTGCCAGCTCACGGGCTAGCAATCAGCCCCAGCATTTT
TRBV29-1	TRBD2	TRBJ2-5	NA	CSVGTSGVQETQYF	TGCAGCGTAGGGACTAGCGGGGTCCAAGAGACCCAGTACTTC
TRBV11-3	TRBD2	TRBJ2-1	NA	CASSLGGLAGIGYNEQFF	TGTGCCAGCAGCTTAGGAGGACTAGCGGGAATCGGCTACAATGAGCAGTTCTTC
TRBV5-6	NA	TRBJ1-6	NA	CASSLATGALPSPLHF	TGTGCCAGCAGTCTGGCGACAGGAGCCCTCCCTTCACCCCTCCACTTT